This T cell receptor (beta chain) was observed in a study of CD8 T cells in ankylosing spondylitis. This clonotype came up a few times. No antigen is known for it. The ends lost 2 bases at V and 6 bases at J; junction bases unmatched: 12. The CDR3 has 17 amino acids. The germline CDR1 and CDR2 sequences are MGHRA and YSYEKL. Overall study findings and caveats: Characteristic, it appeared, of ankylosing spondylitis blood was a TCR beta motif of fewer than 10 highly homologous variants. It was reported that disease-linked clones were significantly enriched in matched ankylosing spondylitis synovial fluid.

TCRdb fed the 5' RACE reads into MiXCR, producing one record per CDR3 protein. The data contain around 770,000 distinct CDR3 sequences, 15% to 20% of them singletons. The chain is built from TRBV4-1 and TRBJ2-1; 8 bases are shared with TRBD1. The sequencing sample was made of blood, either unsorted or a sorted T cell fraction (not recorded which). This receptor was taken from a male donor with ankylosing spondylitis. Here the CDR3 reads CASSQRTGKTQGNEQFF. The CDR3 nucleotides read TGCGCCAGCAGCCAAAGGACAGGGAAGACACAGGGCAATGAGCAGTTCTTC.